This TCR beta chain was retrieved from a study of CD8 T cells in ankylosing spondylitis. Germline V lookup: CDR1 SGHTA, CDR2 FQGTGA. The length of the CDR3 is 13 residues. V lost 8 bases and J 0 bases, leaving 8 bases between the germline ends. TCRdb called the 5' RACE reads again in MiXCR, with one record for every CDR3 protein. The repertoire consists of around 25,000 distinct CDR3 sequences, with around 17% occurring once and the leading ten covering around 30%. In this sample, this clonotype turned up once. Sequenced input: blood. The chain links TRBV7-3 to TRBJ2-1; unclear D gene. This clonotype was sampled from a male donor with ankylosing spondylitis or in good health (not recorded which). The CDR3 spells CASALSSYNEQFF. The CDR3 coding sequence is TGTGCCAGCGCCTTGAGCTCCTACAATGAGCAGTTCTTC.